This T cell receptor beta chain was found in a study of early T cells in non-severe SARS-CoV-2 infection (dated by TCRdb to about 2021). Some background on the complete study: TCR sequencing used bulk RNA from unsorted whole blood, so alpha and beta chains could not be paired. The research as a whole found: Matching against VDJdb was skewed toward anti-spike CD8 responses, likely underestimated virus-specific expansions, and missed private and CD4 specificities.

V drops 0 bases and J drops 3 bases, leaving 15 bases in between. CDR3 length: 16 amino acids, cysteine to phenylalanine. The retained sequence is limited to the CDR3, 48 bases, with the frame set at the first base. According to the germline V gene (reference sequence), CDR1 reads SEHNR and CDR2 reads FQNEAQ. Receptor amplification or capture employed 5' RACE. Sequencing instrument: NextSeq 500. The TCR library protocol attached unique molecular identifiers to individual cDNA molecules to correct for sequencing error and PCR bias. TCR alpha and beta chains were both sequenced, and the abundances of alpha and beta sequences in each sample were closely correlated with each other. The paper's data handling went like this. Decombinator V4 was used to annotate TCR sequences for V gene, J gene and CDR3. Expanded TCRs were defined as changing significantly between any two time points under a Poisson model with p below 0.0001. TCR abundances were normalised to the total number of TCRs sequenced per sample and were expressed as counts per million. MAIT TCRs were defined by TRAV1-2 paired with TRAJ12, TRAJ20 or TRAJ33, and iNKT TCRs by TRAV10 paired with TRAJ18. A search of VDJdb, accessed on 1 November 2021, was run for TCRs annotated to CMV, EBV and SARS-CoV-2, with TCRs annotated for multiple antigens excluded. TCRdb reran the public reads through fastp at Q25 and MiXCR, keeping productive beta chains. Rows are unified per CDR3 protein, each entry keeping the most common DNA and genes. The V and J calls were not made by the authors but by TCRdb's processing. The sample includes approximately 65,000 distinct CDR3 sequences, with around 13% observed a single time. Of the sample, 3.5% to 5% falls within the top ten clones.

This clonotype was counted at least ten times. No cognate antigen has been identified for it. Within one base of it there is no much larger clone, and no base qualities were kept. Set within a cohort of healthcare workers in London, UK, this nested case-control study involved weekly PCR testing of nasopharyngeal swabs along with blood sampling. Healthcare workers were recruited between 23 and 31 March 2020, during the week of the UK lockdown, and were followed weekly for up to roughly 15 weeks. Recombination joined TRBV7-9 with TRBJ2-7; no D gene can be assigned with confidence. Sequences were obtained from whole blood. The clonotype was recovered from an adult who was a healthcare worker with PCR-confirmed SARS-CoV-2 infection or an uninfected control (not recorded which). The DNA sequence is TGTGCCAGCAGCTTAGCATATGGGGATAAGGGCTACGAGCAGTACTTC. This translates into CASSLAYGDKGYEQYF. When the CDR3 is completed using the reference TRBV7-9 and TRBJ2-7 genes on either side, the full variable domain is DTGVSQNPRHKITKRGQNVTFRCDPISEHNRLYWYRQTLGQGPEFLTYFQNEAQLEKSRLLSDRFSAERPKGSFSTLEIQRTEQGDSAMYLCASSLAYGDKGYEQYFGPGTRLTVT.